Listed below are T cell receptor beta chains from one sample, sequenced in a study of tumor-infiltrating lymphocytes in oesophageal squamous cell carcinoma. TCRdb re-called the PCR reads with MiXCR, one entry per CDR3 protein. The top ten clones hold approximately 16% of a sample with 15,000 to 20,000 distinct CDR3 sequences, 50% of them seen once. The sample consisted of esophageal tumor tissue. Every receptor here comes from a male donor with esophageal squamous cell carcinoma. Each CDR3 is given with its conserved first and last residue. Each record gives: J gene, V gene, CDR3 protein.

TRBJ2-7,TRBV5-5,CASSTIRDRGPYEQYF
NA,TRBV10-3,CAIRTGNNEQFF
TRBJ1-5,TRBV15,CATSREGRFNRGQPQHF
TRBJ2-3,TRBV5-1,CASSLDPPGGTTDTQYF
NA,TRBV6-4,CASSYRDRGYEQYF
NA,TRBV7-8,CASSYSGWETQYF
TRBJ2-1,TRBV19,CASSASGSSYNEQFF
TRBJ2-5,TRBV28,CASSLPLRRTQEQYF
TRBJ1-4,TRBV6-8,CASSGEGADVEKLFF
TRBJ1-2,TRBV18,CASSPRTGAHSYGYTF
TRBJ2-1,TRBV27,CATSHRVGNEQFF
TRBJ2-3,TRBV6-8,CASSRLPGQGASDTQYF
TRBJ2-6,TRBV12-3/TRBV12-4,CASSSGTGANVLTF
TRBJ1-2,TRBV7-9,CASSLGQGREYGYTF
NA,TRBV10-3,CAIRDRVNEQFF
TRBJ2-6,TRBV4-2,CASSGGESSGANVLTF
TRBJ2-3,TRBV7-6,CASRVKSTDTQYF
TRBJ2-3,TRBV7-6,CASSLTPRLAGGLDTQYF
TRBJ2-3,TRBV7-3,CASSSQVQRGGTDTQYF
TRBJ2-7,TRBV6-1,CASSLMTGTGSYEQYF
NA,TRBV7-1,CASSLLGKQYF
TRBJ2-5,TRBV12-3/TRBV12-4,CASSSEANRETQYF
TRBJ2-5,TRBV6-1,CASSPRTSGTGLFF
TRBJ2-3,TRBV7-3,CASSLGTSGTDTQYF
NA,TRBV7-6,CASSLEPGRNQETQYF
NA,TRBV5-4,CASSSKTSGTETQYF
TRBJ2-7,TRBV6-6,CASSRWKGYEQYF
TRBJ2-1,TRBV11-2,CASSQKRTGGNEQFF
TRBJ2-1,TRBV7-3,CASSLSWTSGGNEQFF
TRBJ1-2,TRBV6-1,CASSEEFTPPDGYTF
NA,TRBV7-6,CASSPGLADPEQYF
TRBJ2-4,TRBV6-8,CASRDGDKNIQYF
TRBJ2-1,TRBV6-1,CASSLGNEQFF
NA,TRBV6-1,CASSASGSGSYNEQFF
TRBJ2-2,TRBV7-2,CASSLVVSGQGRTGELFF
TRBJ2-7,TRBV24-1,CATSPSGSFYEQYF
TRBJ2-1,TRBV6-8,CASSYTNLNEQFF
TRBJ1-4,TRBV11-2,CASSPAGQGFGGEKLFF
TRBJ2-5,TRBV7-3,CASSFTGGETQYF
TRBJ2-2,TRBV19,CASSPSGTGELFF
TRBJ1-1,TRBV5-5,CASSFSLMRGLNTEAFF
NA,TRBV7-9,CASSLQAANEQFF
TRBJ2-7,TRBV7-2,CASSLNQGEQYF
NA,TRBV7-2,CASSSGTYGTQYF
TRBJ1-1,TRBV7-2,CASSLSGSVWNTEAFF
TRBJ2-1,TRBV7-8,CASSYTTSGTYNEQFF
TRBJ1-3,TRBV6-1,CASSPNSGGNTIYF
NA,TRBV7-6,CASSLGSGFGNEQYF
TRBJ2-3,TRBV7-7,CASSASGTDTQYF